The 11 T cell receptor beta chains below were found in one sample sequenced in a study of blood T cells in healthy people across ages. Combining a sample-barcoded 5' primer with a J-beta primer mix, a second PCR ran for roughly 7 to 11 cycles. TCRdb independently ran MiXCR on the 5' RACE reads; one entry per CDR3 protein. This sample yields fewer than 950,000 distinct CDR3 sequences, of which approximately 35% are seen a single time; around 13% belongs to the top ten. Sequenced material: blood. These TCRs come from a young man in good health.

The J gene is TRBJ2-5, the V gene TRBV12-3 or TRBV12-4, with D maybe TRBD1 (6 bases). The J call could be wrong; TRBJ2-7 is a better fit for the DNA end. This CDR3 is 14 amino acids long. CDR3 sequence (DNA): TGTGCCAGCAGTTCCCCCGGGACACTCGACGAGCAGTACTTC. Encoded protein: CASSSPGTLDEQYF.

This chain connects TRBV7-6 to TRBJ2-6, with D possibly matching TRBD1 (5 bases). This CDR3 has 18 amino acids. V gave up 5 bases and J gave up 2 bases, with 19 bases separating them. CDR1 and CDR2 from the germline V gene are SGHVS and FNYEAQ. The DNA of the CDR3 is TGTGCCAGCAGCCCCGCCTTTGGTCAGGGTACTGGGGCCAACGTCCTGACTTTC. This translates into CASSPAFGQGTGANVLTF.

This clonotype has just a few counts. The V and J genes are TRBV20-1 and TRBJ1-2, with 11 positions matching TRBD1. Germline V lookup: CDR1 DFQATT, CDR2 SNEGSKA (reference sequence). CDR3 size: 14 residues. V shed 5 bases and J 4 bases; nucleotides not matched to a gene: 6. DNA for the CDR3: TGCAGTGCTCCCCGGACAGGGGGCGGCTATGGCTACACCTTC. Translating it yields CSAPRTGGGYGYTF.

The rearrangement joins TRBV20-1 to TRBJ1-2; the D is unclear. V was clipped by 7 bases and J by 4 bases, with 13 bases between them. Germline loops: CDR1 DFQATT, CDR2 SNEGSKA (reference sequence). The CDR3 length is 12 residues. The CDR3 nucleotides read TGCAGTGTTAGTCAGCCTCTCTATGGCTACACCTTC. Protein product: CSVSQPLYGYTF.

The chain couples TRBV9 to TRBJ2-2; D is possibly TRBD1 (6 bases). Germline values: CDR1 SGDLS, CDR2 YYNGEE. The ends were cut back, 0 bases at V and 5 bases at J, with 14 bases in the middle. The CDR3 covers 16 residues. DNA for the CDR3: TGTGCCAGCAGCGTAGGACAGGCCTCGAGAACCGGGGAGCTGTTTTTT. As protein: CASSVGQASRTGELFF. The full variable domain, rest sourced from reference TRBV9 and TRBJ2-2, is DSGVTQTPKHLITATGQRVTLRCSPRSGDLSVYWYQQSLDQGLQFLIQYYNGEERAKGNILERFSAQQFPDLHSELNLSSLELGDSALYFCASSVGQASRTGELFFGEGSRLTVL.

Ten or more counts support this clonotype. The chain is built from TRBV12-3 or TRBV12-4 and TRBJ2-5; D is unclear. The CDR3 consists of 14 residues. Trimming cost V 10 bases and J 0 bases, with 15 bases left between them. CDR3 sequence reads: CATTPGGDQETQYF. The DNA of the CDR3 is TGTGCCACCACCCCGGGCGGTGACCAAGAGACCCAGTACTTC.

The chain recombines TRBV7-3 with TRBJ2-7; D is tentatively TRBD1 or TRBD2 (6 bases each). In germline, CDR1 is SGHTA, CDR2 FQGTGA. V gave up 5 bases and J gave up 7 bases, with 21 bases separating them. The CDR3 contains 15 residues. This chain's CDR3 is CASSASGRGHNEQYF. DNA for the CDR3: TGTGCCAGCAGCGCATCGGGACGGGGGCATAATGAGCAGTACTTC.

The sample holds a few counts of this clonotype. The gene calls are TRBV4-3 and TRBJ2-1, with D perhaps matching TRBD2 (5 bases). The CDR3 totals 19 residues. CDR1 LGHNA and CDR2 YSLEER come from the germline V gene. The V and J ends lost 4 bases and 8 bases respectively, with 30 bases between them. The CDR3 is CASSPRTLVLDFPSYEQFF. The CDR3 DNA is TGCGCCAGCAGCCCAAGGACCTTGGTGTTGGACTTCCCATCCTATGAGCAGTTCTTC.

The chain employs TRBV6-5 and TRBJ1-5, with TRBD1 matching over 8 bases. V was pared by 5 bases and J by 7 bases, with 10 bases of the junction left unmatched. Germline V lookup: CDR1 MNHEY, CDR2 SVGAGI. The CDR3 loop spans 15 amino acids. In DNA, the CDR3 is TGTGCCAGCAGTCGCCTCCCCGACAGGGGACAGCCCCAGCATTTT. Translating gives CASSRLPDRGQPQHF.

This chain links TRBV4-3 with TRBJ2-2; possibly TRBD2 for D (6 bases). The CDR3 is 16 residues long. Germline CDR1 is LGHNA and CDR2 is YSLEER. Trimming removed 0 bases at V and 11 bases at J, with 19 bases between. CDR3 in amino acids: CASSQDSPGLPGELFF. The CDR3 nucleotides read TGCGCCAGCAGCCAAGATTCACCGGGACTCCCTGGTGAGCTGTTTTTT.

This chain joins TRBV20-1 and TRBJ1-1; D is unclear. The V gene lost 0 bases and the J gene lost 4 bases, with 6 bases spanning the gap. Germline CDR1 is DFQATT and CDR2 is SNEGSKA (reference sequence). The CDR3 is made up of 12 amino acids. This chain's CDR3 is CSARDFGTEAFF. CDR3 DNA: TGCAGTGCTAGAGATTTTGGCACTGAAGCTTTCTTT.